This TCR beta chain was sequenced for a study of regulatory and conventional T cells in RAG deficiency. This CDR3 region has 16 residues. V lost 6 bases and J 1 base, leaving 16 bases between the germline ends. Germline V gene data show CDR1 as SGHNT and CDR2 as YYREEE (reference sequence). Assay used: immunoSEQ multiplex PCR; TCRdb lists only in-frame clones, some missing. Of 30,000 to 40,000 clones in the sample, about 91% were seen once. This sample was also put to use in a study of regulatory T cells. Turning to that study: Primers: 52 TRBV forward and 13 TRBJ reverse.

Sequenced input: CD8+ T cells sorted from blood. The source of this sequence is a human donor in good health. The chain joins TRBV5-4 to TRBJ2-2; a weak D match, TRBD2 (6 bases). CDR3 DNA sequence: TGTGCCAGCACCCAACGGGGAGGAAAGAACACCGGGGAGCTGTTTTTT. Translation gives CASTQRGGKNTGELFF.